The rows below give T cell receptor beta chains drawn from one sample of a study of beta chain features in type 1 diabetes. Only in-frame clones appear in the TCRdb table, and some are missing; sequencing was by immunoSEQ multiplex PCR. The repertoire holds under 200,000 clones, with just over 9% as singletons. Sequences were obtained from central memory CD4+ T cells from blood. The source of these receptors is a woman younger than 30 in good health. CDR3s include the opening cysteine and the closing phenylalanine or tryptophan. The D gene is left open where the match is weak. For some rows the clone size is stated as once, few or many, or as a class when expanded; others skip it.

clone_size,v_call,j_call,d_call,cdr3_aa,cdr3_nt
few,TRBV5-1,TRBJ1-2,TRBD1,CASSGGTASYGYTF,TGCGCCAGCAGCGGAGGGACAGCGTCCTATGGCTACACCTTC
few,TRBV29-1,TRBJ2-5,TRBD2,CSVSGTSGTEETQYF,TGCAGCGTGTCCGGGACTAGCGGGACCGAAGAGACCCAGTACTTC
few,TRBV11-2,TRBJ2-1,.,CASRSKARQRQFF,TGTGCCAGCAGATCCAAGGCGCGGCAGAGGCAGTTCTTC
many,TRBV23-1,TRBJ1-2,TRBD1,CASPMTGANYGYTF,TGCGCCAGCCCAATGACAGGGGCTAACTATGGCTACACCTTC
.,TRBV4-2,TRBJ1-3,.,CASSYARGEGNTIYF,TGTGCCAGCAGCTATGCGCGGGGTGAAGGAAACACCATATATTTT
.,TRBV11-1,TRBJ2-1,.,CASSFGRQGYEQFF,TGTGCCAGCAGCTTCGGGCGTCAGGGATATGAGCAGTTCTTC
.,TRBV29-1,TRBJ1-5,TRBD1,CSAGTGQGGPQHF,TGCAGCGCGGGGACAGGCCAGGGGGGGCCCCAGCATTTT
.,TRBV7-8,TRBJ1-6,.,CASSRSSYNSPLHF,TGTGCCAGCAGTAGGAGCTCCTATAATTCACCCCTCCACTTT
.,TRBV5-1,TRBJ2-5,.,CASSLATNGETQYF,TGCGCCAGCAGCTTGGCCACAAACGGGGAGACCCAGTACTTC
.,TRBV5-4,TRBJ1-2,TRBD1,CASSLDRGYGYTF,TGTGCCAGCAGCTTGGACAGGGGGTATGGCTACACCTTC
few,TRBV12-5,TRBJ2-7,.,CASGLVLASEGGEQYF,TGTGCTAGTGGTTTGGTACTGGCGAGTGAAGGCGGGGAGCAGTACTTC
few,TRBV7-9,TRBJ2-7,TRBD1,CASSPGTGKSYEQYF,TGTGCCAGCAGCCCCGGGACAGGGAAGTCCTACGAGCAGTACTTC
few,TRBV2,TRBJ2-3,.,CASSGGFTDTQYF,TGTGCCAGCTCCGGCGGGTTCACAGATACGCAGTATTTT
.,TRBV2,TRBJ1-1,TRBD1,CASRGGTVNTEAFF,TGTGCCAGCAGAGGGGGGACAGTGAACACTGAAGCTTTCTTT
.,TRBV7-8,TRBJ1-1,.,CASSAASRSTEAFF,TGTGCCAGCAGCGCAGCGTCCCGGTCCACTGAAGCTTTCTTT
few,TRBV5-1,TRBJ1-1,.,CASSFSIGNTEAFF,TGCGCCAGCAGCTTTTCGATCGGGAACACTGAAGCTTTCTTT
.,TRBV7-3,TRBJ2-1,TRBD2,CASSLTLSRGGSYNEQFF,TGTGCCAGCAGCTTAACGTTAAGTCGGGGGGGCTCCTACAATGAGCAGTTCTTC
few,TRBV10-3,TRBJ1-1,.,CAISEGSNTEAFF,TGTGCCATCAGTGAGGGCTCAAACACTGAAGCTTTCTTT
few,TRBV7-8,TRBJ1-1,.,CASTPRWSTEAFF,TGTGCCAGCACTCCCAGATGGAGCACTGAAGCTTTCTTT
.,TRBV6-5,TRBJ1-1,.,CASTRAGRNTEAFF,TGTGCCAGCACCAGGGCAGGACGGAACACTGAAGCTTTCTTT
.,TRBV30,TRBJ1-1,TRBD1,CAWSTGTGANTEAFF,TGTGCCTGGAGTACCGGGACAGGCGCCAACACTGAAGCTTTCTTT
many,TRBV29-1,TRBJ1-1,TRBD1,CSGRGQLNTEAFF,TGCAGCGGGCGGGGACAGTTGAACACTGAAGCTTTCTTT
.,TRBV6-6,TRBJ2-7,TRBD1,CASSSRPGTGAEQYF,TGTGCCAGCAGTTCTCGTCCCGGGACAGGGGCCGAGCAGTACTTC
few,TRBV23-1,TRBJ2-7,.,CASSQSGNAKQGGEQYF,TGCGCCAGCAGTCAATCTGGAAACGCAAAGCAGGGCGGAGAGCAGTACTTC
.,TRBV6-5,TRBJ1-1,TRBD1,CASSYQTGYDTEAFF,TGTGCCAGCAGCTACCAGACAGGGTATGACACTGAAGCTTTCTTT
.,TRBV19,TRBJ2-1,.,CASTSRQVSYNEQFF,TGTGCCAGTACCTCTCGACAGGTCTCCTACAATGAGCAGTTCTTC
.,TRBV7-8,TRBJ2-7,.,CASSSRTASYEQYF,TGTGCCAGCAGCTCCCGGACAGCCTCCTACGAGCAGTACTTC
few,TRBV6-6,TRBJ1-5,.,CASSPDGSIQPQHF,TGTGCCAGCAGTCCGGACGGGAGCATTCAGCCCCAGCATTTT
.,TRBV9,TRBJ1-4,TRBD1,CASSVGQGINEKLFF,TGTGCCAGCAGCGTCGGACAGGGCATTAATGAAAAACTGTTTTTT
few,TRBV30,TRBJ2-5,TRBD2,CAWGRDQETQYF,TGTGCCTGGGGGAGGGACCAAGAGACCCAGTACTTC
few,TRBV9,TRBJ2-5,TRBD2,CASSGLAGGSETQYF,TGTGCCAGCAGCGGACTAGCGGGGGGCTCAGAGACCCAGTACTTC
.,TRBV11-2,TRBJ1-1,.,CASSPEAGAVTEAFF,TGTGCCAGCAGCCCGGAGGCGGGGGCGGTCACTGAAGCTTTCTTT
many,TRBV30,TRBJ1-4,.,CAWSVSVEKLFF,TGTGCCTGGAGTGTATCTGTGGAAAAACTGTTTTTT
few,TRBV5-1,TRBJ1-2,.,CASSLTTTTNYGYTF,TGCGCCAGCAGCTTGACGACAACGACTAACTATGGCTACACCTTC
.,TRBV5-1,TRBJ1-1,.,CASSLYMNTEAFF,TGCGCCAGCAGCTTGTATATGAACACTGAAGCTTTCTTT
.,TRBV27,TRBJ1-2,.,CASSRYGYTF,TGTGCCAGCAGTCGCTATGGCTACACCTTC
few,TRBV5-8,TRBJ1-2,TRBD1,CASSPTGRHYGYTF,TGTGCCAGCAGCCCGACAGGGAGGCACTATGGCTACACCTTC
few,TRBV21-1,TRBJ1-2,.,CASSKRGGYTF,TGTGCCAGCAGCAAAAGGGGTGGCTACACCTTC
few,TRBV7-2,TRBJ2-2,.,CASSLETGELFF,TGTGCCAGCAGTTTGGAGACCGGGGAGCTGTTTTTT
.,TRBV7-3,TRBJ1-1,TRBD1,CASSLGQGRAFF,TGTGCCAGCAGCTTGGGACAGGGAAGGGCTTTCTTT
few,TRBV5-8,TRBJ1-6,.,CASNQEGTLSSYNSPLHF,TGTGCCAGCAACCAGGAGGGGACCCTGAGCTCCTATAATTCACCCCTCCACTTT
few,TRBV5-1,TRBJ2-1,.,CASSLRSGNEQFF,TGCGCCAGCAGCCTACGGTCCGGCAATGAGCAGTTCTTC
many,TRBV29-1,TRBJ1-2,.,CSVEAGSLAYTF,TGCAGCGTTGAAGCCGGGAGTCTCGCCTACACCTTC
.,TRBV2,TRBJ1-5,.,CASSANSGNQPQHF,TGTGCCAGCAGTGCGAATTCGGGAAATCAGCCCCAGCATTTT
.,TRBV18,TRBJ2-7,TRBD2,CASSLGLAGGDEQYF,TGTGCCAGCTCACTGGGACTAGCGGGGGGCGACGAGCAGTACTTC
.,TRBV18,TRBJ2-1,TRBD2,CASSYGSGRGSYNEQFF,TGTGCCAGCTCCTATGGGAGCGGGAGAGGGTCCTACAATGAGCAGTTCTTC
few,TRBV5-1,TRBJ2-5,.,CASNSGDSQETQYF,TGCGCCAGCAACTCTGGCGACAGCCAAGAGACCCAGTACTTC
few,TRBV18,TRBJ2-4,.,CASSPETGAKNIQYF,TGTGCCAGCTCTCCCGAGACCGGGGCCAAAAACATTCAGTACTTC
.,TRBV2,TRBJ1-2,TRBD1,CASSRDRDGGYTF,TGTGCCAGCAGCCGGGACAGGGATGGTGGCTACACCTTC
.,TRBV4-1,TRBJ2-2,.,CASSLETGYTGELFF,TGCGCCAGCAGCCTCGAAACAGGGTACACCGGGGAGCTGTTTTTT
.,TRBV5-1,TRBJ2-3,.,CASSLAVDIGTDTQYF,TGCGCCAGCAGCTTGGCCGTGGACATCGGCACAGATACGCAGTATTTT
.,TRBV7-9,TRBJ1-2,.,CASSSDKVYGYTF,TGTGCCAGCAGCTCCGACAAGGTCTATGGCTACACCTTC
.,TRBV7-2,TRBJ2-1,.,CASSLGRVNEQFF,TGTGCCAGCAGCTTAGGCAGGGTAAATGAGCAGTTCTTC
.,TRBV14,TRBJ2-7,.,CASSVEVGVHEQYF,TGTGCCAGCAGCGTAGAGGTGGGAGTCCACGAGCAGTACTTC
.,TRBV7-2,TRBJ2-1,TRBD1,CASSLEANRGRGNEQFF,TGTGCCAGCAGCTTAGAGGCTAACAGGGGGCGGGGGAATGAGCAGTTCTTC
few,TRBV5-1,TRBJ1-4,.,CASSWGHKGGGEKLFF,TGCGCCAGCAGCTGGGGACACAAAGGTGGGGGCGAAAAACTGTTTTTT
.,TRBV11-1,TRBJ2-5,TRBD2,CASSPPAGGRETQYF,TGTGCCAGCAGCCCACCAGCGGGGGGACGAGAGACCCAGTACTTC
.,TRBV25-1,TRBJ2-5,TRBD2,CASSEIAGGGETQYF,TGTGCCAGCAGTGAAATTGCGGGGGGGGGAGAGACCCAGTACTTC
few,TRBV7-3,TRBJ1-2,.,CASSLDHGGVYGYTF,TGTGCCAGCAGCTTAGATCACGGAGGGGTCTATGGCTACACCTTC